A single sample is the source of the 21 T cell receptor beta chains below, sequenced in a study of CD8 T cells in ankylosing spondylitis. TCRdb used MiXCR to reprocess the 5' RACE reads, holding one entry per CDR3 protein. The repertoire consists of 220,000 or so distinct CDR3 sequences, with 8% to 11% occurring once and the leading ten covering around a fifth. The sequenced material came from blood, either unsorted or a sorted T cell fraction (not recorded which). All receptors derive from a male donor with ankylosing spondylitis or in good health (not recorded which).

This clonotype came up many times. The chain joins TRBV5-1 to TRBJ1-1, with D perhaps matching TRBD1 (6 bases). The CDR3 has 14 amino acids. Deletions cut 4 bases from V and 2 bases from J, with 12 bases between. Germline V gives CDR1 SGHRS, CDR2 YFSETQ. The CDR3 here is CASSPEGDNTEAFF. In DNA form, the CDR3 reads TGCGCCAGCAGCCCAGAGGGGGATAACACTGAAGCTTTCTTT.

This clonotype was seen at least ten times. The rearrangement uses TRBV20-1 and TRBJ1-1; the D is unclear. This CDR3 contains 11 residues. Germline lookup yields CDR1 DFQATT and CDR2 SNEGSKA (reference sequence). Between the trimmed V and J ends, which lost 3 bases and 8 bases, there was a span of 10 bases. The CDR3 reads CSASDRREAFF. The CDR3 DNA reads TGCAGTGCTAGCGACCGAAGGGAAGCTTTCTTT.

A remark on this clonotype: A much larger clone lies a single base off, so this may be a read error. This chain links TRBV7-9 with TRBJ2-7; a weak D match, TRBD2 (5 bases). The germline gives CDR1 SEHNR, CDR2 FQNEAQ (reference sequence). Between the trimmed V and J ends, which lost 7 bases and 12 bases, there was a span of 19 bases. The CDR3 runs to 12 residues. CDR3 sequence reads: CASTLNGESSYF. CDR3 bases: TGTGCCAGCACCCTCAATGGGGAGTCCTCGTACTTC.

This clonotype was recorded at least ten times. The rearrangement joins TRBV9 to TRBJ1-2; D is undetermined. From germline, CDR1 is SGDLS and CDR2 YYNGEE. V was shortened by 0 bases and J by 8 bases, with 17 bases between the two germline ends. This CDR3 is built from 15 residues. The CDR3 region is CASSVDSVGRSGYTF. DNA for the CDR3: TGTGCCAGCAGCGTAGATTCGGTGGGAAGGAGCGGCTACACCTTC.

The rearrangement uses TRBV5-6 and TRBJ2-1; D not resolved. CDR1 and CDR2 (germline): SGHDT, YYEEEE. This CDR3 has 13 amino acids. Trimming left V 7 bases short and J 8 bases short, with 16 bases between. The chain's CDR3 is CASGPSPSYEQFF. The CDR3 DNA reads TGTGCCAGCGGCCCCTCCCCGTCTTATGAGCAGTTCTTC.

This clonotype was observed a few times. The rearrangement uses TRBV20-1 and TRBJ2-1; 7 nucleotides agree with TRBD2. The junction had 11 bases not matched to a gene; V was cut back by 6 bases and J by 6 bases. Germline assignment: CDR1 DFQATT and CDR2 SNEGSKA (reference sequence). CDR3 length: 14 residues. The chain's CDR3 is CSAPFSGKVNEQFF. The CDR3 DNA follows: TGCAGTGCCCCGTTCAGCGGGAAAGTCAATGAGCAGTTCTTC.

This clonotype was recorded a few times. V gene TRBV15 combines with J gene TRBJ1-1, with D possibly matching TRBD1 (5 bases). Per germline, CDR1 LNHNV and CDR2 YYDKDF (reference sequence). Trimming pared 0 bases from V and 1 base from J, leaving 12 bases between. CDR3 length: 16 amino acids. CDR3 residues: CATSRDGAGSNTEAFF. In nucleotides, the CDR3 is TGTGCCACCAGCAGAGATGGGGCAGGCTCGAACACTGAAGCTTTCTTT.

Points on this clonotype: A much larger clone differs by one base, so this may be a read error. In nucleotides, the CDR3 is TGTGCCAGCAGCACCACAGGGCCGAACACCGGGGAGCTGTTTTTT. Encoded protein: CASSTTGPNTGELFF. This rearrangement joins TRBV7-9 to TRBJ2-2; D may be TRBD1 (6 bases). CDR1 SEHNR and CDR2 FQNEAQ come from the germline V gene (reference sequence). V lost 5 bases to trimming and J lost 0 bases, with 10 bases between them. The CDR3 is made up of 15 amino acids.

This chain connects TRBV20-1 to TRBJ2-3, with a tentative D call TRBD2 (5 bases). The CDR3 totals 14 residues. V shed 5 bases and J shed 0 bases, with 12 bases lying between them. Per the germline V gene, CDR1 is DFQATT and CDR2 is SNEGSKA (reference sequence). Written as DNA, the CDR3 is TGCAGTGCTCGCTATAGCGTAAGCACAGATACGCAGTATTTT. Amino acid sequence: CSARYSVSTDTQYF.

This clonotype occurred many times. The chain combines TRBV20-1 with TRBJ2-3; 16 bases are a match to TRBD2. Germline trimming cut 6 bases from V and 0 bases from J; bases unmatched to any gene: 6. Per the germline V gene, CDR1 is DFQATT and CDR2 is SNEGSKA (reference sequence). The CDR3 spans 17 residues. The CDR3 sequence is CSAQGLAGGASTDTQYF. Here the CDR3 DNA reads TGCAGTGCCCAGGGACTAGCGGGGGGGGCTAGCACAGATACGCAGTATTTT.

This clonotype was observed a handful of times. The rearrangement links TRBV20-1 to TRBJ2-3; D assignment may be TRBD1 or TRBD2 (5 bases each). CDR3 size: 16 residues. Per germline, CDR1 DFQATT and CDR2 SNEGSKA (reference sequence). V was trimmed by 3 bases and J by 1 base, leaving 17 bases between them. The CDR3 region is CSARLLQGVGTDTQYF. The CDR3 DNA is TGCAGTGCTAGGCTCCTCCAGGGAGTAGGCACAGATACGCAGTATTTT.

The chain is built from TRBV28 and TRBJ2-5; D is uncertain. Trimming removed 2 bases at V and 4 bases at J, with 8 bases between. The CDR3 runs to 13 residues. Germline V lookup: CDR1 MDHEN, CDR2 SYDVKM. The CDR3 DNA follows: TGTGCCAGCAGTTTAGTACAACCAGAGACCCAGTACTTC. Its protein product is CASSLVQPETQYF.

This clonotype was counted ten times or more. V gene TRBV20-1 combines with J gene TRBJ1-3, with a possible D match to TRBD1 (5 bases). Trimming left V 0 bases short and J 4 bases short, with 10 bases between. This CDR3 contains 14 residues. Germline lookup yields CDR1 DFQATT and CDR2 SNEGSKA (reference sequence). The CDR3 DNA reads as TGCAGTGCTAGAGATCACAGGAACGGAAACACCATATATTTT. As protein: CSARDHRNGNTIYF.

This clonotype occurred a few times. The V gene is TRBV28, the J gene TRBJ1-5, with D possibly matching TRBD1 (6 bases). The V and J ends lost 6 bases and 1 base respectively, with 16 bases between them. The CDR3 length is 16 residues. Looked up from germline, CDR1 is MDHEN and CDR2 is SYDVKM. The CDR3 coding sequence is TGTGCCAGCAGCCCCGTAAGGGGGGCGAGCAATCAGCCCCAGCATTTT. Amino acids: CASSPVRGASNQPQHF.

The V call is TRBV7-2, the J call TRBJ2-7; TRBD1 aligns across 7 bases. Germline CDR1 SGHTA, CDR2 FQGNSA. The V and J ends lost 7 bases and 9 bases, in that order; junction bases with no gene match: 15. This CDR3 is built from 14 residues. Here the CDR3 reads CASNQRQGFPWQYF. CDR3 coding DNA: TGTGCCAGCAACCAAAGACAGGGCTTTCCATGGCAGTACTTC. Supplemented by reference TRBV7-2 and TRBJ2-7, the full variable domain reads GAGVSQSPSNKVTEKGKDVELRCDPISGHTALYWYRQSLGQGLEFLIYFQGNSAPDKSGLPSDRFSAERTGGSVSTLTIQRTQQEDSAVYLCASNQRQGFPWQYFGPGTRLTVT.

The table lists this clonotype with many counts. The chain recombines TRBV5-1 with TRBJ2-1; 7 bases line up with TRBD1. The V segment lost 3 bases and the J segment 2 bases; nucleotides outside the gene matches: 5. There are 15 residues in the CDR3. From germline, CDR1 is SGHRS and CDR2 YFSETQ. The CDR3 here is CASSYTGVTYNEQFF. In DNA form, the CDR3 reads TGCGCCAGCAGCTATACAGGGGTAACCTACAATGAGCAGTTCTTC.

Many counts were recorded for this clonotype. The V gene is TRBV5-1, the J gene TRBJ1-1; D is perhaps TRBD1 (5 bases). V lost 5 bases and J lost 1, with 9 bases in between. CDR1 is SGHRS, CDR2 YFSETQ, per germline. There are 13 residues in the CDR3. CDR3 DNA: TGCGCCAGCAGTTATACAGGGAACACTGAAGCTTTCTTT. Amino acids: CASSYTGNTEAFF.

This clonotype showed up many times. The V call is TRBV5-1, the J call TRBJ1-1, with 10 nucleotides matching TRBD1. Trimming removed 4 bases from V and 1 base from J; junction bases left unmatched: 4. Germline lookup yields CDR1 SGHRS and CDR2 YFSETQ. The CDR3 is 15 residues long. CDR3 residues: CASSARDRGNTEAFF. The CDR3 DNA sequence: TGCGCCAGCAGCGCCCGGGACAGGGGGAACACTGAAGCTTTCTTT.

There are many counts of this clonotype. Written as DNA, the CDR3 is TGTGCCAGCAGTGGCCTAGCGGGGGCAATTGATACGCAGTATTTT. It translates to CASSGLAGAIDTQYF. V gene TRBV2 combines with J gene TRBJ2-3; 10 bases are shared with TRBD2. CDR1 is SNHLY and CDR2 is FYNNEI in the germline V gene. The CDR3 totals 15 residues. The V gene end was trimmed by 4 bases and the J gene end by 6 bases; junction bases not matched to a gene: 7.

This clonotype was counted between two and nine times. The rearrangement links TRBV20-1 to TRBJ2-1, with 7 bases matching TRBD2. CDR1 and CDR2 from the germline V gene are DFQATT and SNEGSKA (reference sequence). This CDR3 region has 12 residues. V lost 6 bases, J lost 12 bases, and 11 bases stayed unmatched. The DNA for the CDR3 is TGCAGTGCCAAGTCGGGGGAGGGTCCGCAGTTCTTC. It specifies CSAKSGEGPQFF.

This clonotype was seen at least ten times. The chain has TRBV6-1 and TRBJ1-2, with D perhaps matching TRBD1 (6 bases). The ends were cut back, 6 bases at V and 6 bases at J, with 17 bases in the middle. Germline V gives CDR1 MNHNS, CDR2 SASEGT. The CDR3 consists of 14 residues. DNA for the CDR3: TGTGCCAGCAGCCGAGGTAAACAGGGAGATGGCTACACCTTC. Protein product: CASSRGKQGDGYTF.